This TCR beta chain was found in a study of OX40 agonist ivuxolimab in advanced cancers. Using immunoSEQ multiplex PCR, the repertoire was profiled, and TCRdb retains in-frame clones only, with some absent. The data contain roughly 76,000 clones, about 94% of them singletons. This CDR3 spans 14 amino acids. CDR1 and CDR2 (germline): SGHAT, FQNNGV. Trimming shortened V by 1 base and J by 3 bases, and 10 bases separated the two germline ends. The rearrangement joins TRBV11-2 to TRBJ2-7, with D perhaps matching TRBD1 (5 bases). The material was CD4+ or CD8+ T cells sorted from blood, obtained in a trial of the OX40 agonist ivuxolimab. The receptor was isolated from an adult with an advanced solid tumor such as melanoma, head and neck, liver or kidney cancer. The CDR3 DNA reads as TGTGCCAGCAGCTTAGGGTCAGGGAACTACGAGCAGTACTTC. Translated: CASSLGSGNYEQYF.